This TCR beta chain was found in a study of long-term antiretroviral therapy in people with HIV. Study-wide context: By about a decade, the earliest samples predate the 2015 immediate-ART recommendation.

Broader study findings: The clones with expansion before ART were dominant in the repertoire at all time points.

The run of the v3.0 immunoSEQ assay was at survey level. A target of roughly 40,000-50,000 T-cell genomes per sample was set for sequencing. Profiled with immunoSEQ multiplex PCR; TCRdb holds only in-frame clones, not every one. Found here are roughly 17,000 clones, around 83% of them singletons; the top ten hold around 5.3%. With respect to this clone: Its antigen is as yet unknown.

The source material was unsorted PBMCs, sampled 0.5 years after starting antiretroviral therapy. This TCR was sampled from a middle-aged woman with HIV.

The DNA for the CDR3 is TGTGCCCTCGGGACTAGCGGCTTAGGAGAGACCCAGTACTTC. It is translated as CALGTSGLGETQYF. The chain couples TRBV11-2 to TRBJ2-5; TRBD2 matches at 11 bases. This CDR3 is built from 14 residues. Trimming removed 11 bases from V and 4 bases from J; junction bases left unmatched: 9. Germline CDR1 SGHAT, CDR2 FQNNGV.